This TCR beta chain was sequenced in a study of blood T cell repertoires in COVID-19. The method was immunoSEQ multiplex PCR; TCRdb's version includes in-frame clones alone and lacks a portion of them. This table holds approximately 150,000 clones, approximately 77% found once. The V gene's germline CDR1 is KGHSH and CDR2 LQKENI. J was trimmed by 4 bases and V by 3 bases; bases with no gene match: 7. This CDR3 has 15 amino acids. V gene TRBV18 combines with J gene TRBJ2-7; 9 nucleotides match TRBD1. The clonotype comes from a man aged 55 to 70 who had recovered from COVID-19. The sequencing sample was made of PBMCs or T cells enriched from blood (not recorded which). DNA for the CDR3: TGTGCCAGCTCACCTACCGGACAGGGGTTATACGAGCAGTACTTC. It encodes CASSPTGQGLYEQYF.